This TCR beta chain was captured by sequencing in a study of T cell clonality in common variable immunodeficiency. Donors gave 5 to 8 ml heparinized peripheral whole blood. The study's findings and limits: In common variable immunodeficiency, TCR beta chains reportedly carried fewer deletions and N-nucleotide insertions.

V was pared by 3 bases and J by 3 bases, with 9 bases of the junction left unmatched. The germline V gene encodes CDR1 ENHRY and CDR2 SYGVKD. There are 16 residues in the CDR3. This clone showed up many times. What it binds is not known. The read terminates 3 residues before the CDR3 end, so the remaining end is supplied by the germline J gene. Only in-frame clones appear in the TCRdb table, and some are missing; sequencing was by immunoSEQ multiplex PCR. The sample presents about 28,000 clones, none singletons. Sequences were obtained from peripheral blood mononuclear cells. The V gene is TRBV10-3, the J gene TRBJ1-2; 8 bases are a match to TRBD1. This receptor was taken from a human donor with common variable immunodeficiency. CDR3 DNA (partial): TGTGCCATCAGTGAACAGTGGCAGGGGGCTCACTATGGC. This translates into CAISEQWQGAHYG. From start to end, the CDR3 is CAISEQWQGAHYGYTF.